The rows below give T cell receptor beta chains drawn from one sample of a study of vaccination effects on CD4 cells after COVID-19. TCRdb's copy holds only in-frame clones and misses some; the assay was immunoSEQ multiplex PCR. The sample shows tens of thousands of clones, over 65% of them seen only once. Antigens for these TCRs are unknown. This specimen consisted of CD4+ T cells from PBMCs cultured without peptide, obtained before COVID-19 vaccination. Receptors were obtained from a human donor who received a COVID-19 vaccine. CDR3s include the opening cysteine and the closing phenylalanine or tryptophan. Each record gives: J gene, V gene, CDR3 length, D gene, clone size, CDR3 DNA, CDR3 protein. D genes are given only for firm matches. Where a row states a size, it is once, few, many or the class of an expanded clone; other rows omit it.

TRBJ2-2 | TRBV9 | 15 | TRBD2 | NA | TGTGCCAGCAGCGTATCCGGACTAGTCCCCGGGGAGCTGTTTTTT | CASSVSGLVPGELFF
TRBJ1-1 | TRBV3-1/TRBV3-2 | 17 | TRBD1 | NA | TGTGCCAGCAGCCGCATCGGACAGGCTCGGACGGGAACTGAAGCTTTCTTT | CASSRIGQARTGTEAFF
TRBJ1-5 | TRBV21-1 | 14 | NA | NA | TGTGCCAGCAGCAAAGGGACCTGGGGTCAGCCCCAGCATTTT | CASSKGTWGQPQHF
TRBJ2-6 | TRBV6-1 | 15 | NA | NA | TGTGCCAGCAGTGACCCCGACTCTGGGGCCAACGTCCTGACTTTC | CASSDPDSGANVLTF
TRBJ1-4 | TRBV28 | 14 | NA | once | TGTGCCAGCAGCGTAGGGGGGGCTCCTGAAAAACTGTTTTTT | CASSVGGAPEKLFF
TRBJ1-2 | TRBV3-1/TRBV3-2 | 13 | TRBD1 | NA | TGTGCCAGCAGCCACAACAGGGGTGGGAGCTACACCTTC | CASSHNRGGSYTF
TRBJ1-1 | TRBV18 | 11 | NA | NA | TGTGCCAGCTCACCAAGTCTTGGGGCTTTCTTT | CASSPSLGAFF
TRBJ1-2 | TRBV19 | 14 | NA | once | TGTGCCAGTAGTACCACTTCAGGGACTCCTGGCTACACCTTC | CASSTTSGTPGYTF
TRBJ1-5 | TRBV2 | 14 | NA | NA | TGTGCCAGCGGGCAGGGAACGAGCAATCAGCCCCAGCATTTT | CASGQGTSNQPQHF
TRBJ2-2 | TRBV5-1 | 18 | TRBD2 | NA | TGCGCCAGCAGCTTGGGAAGACTCGGGACTAGCGCCACCGGGGAGCTGTTTTTT | CASSLGRLGTSATGELFF
TRBJ2-5 | TRBV19 | 15 | TRBD2 | NA | TGTGCCAGTAGTATCCTGGCTTTGGGGGGGGAGACCCAGTACTTC | CASSILALGGETQYF
TRBJ1-1 | TRBV3-1/TRBV3-2 | 13 | NA | NA | TGTGCCAGCAGCCAAGAGGGGGCCGGTGAAGCTTTCTTT | CASSQEGAGEAFF
TRBJ1-2 | TRBV18 | 13 | NA | NA | TGTGCCAGCTCAACTGGTCAAAACTATGGCTACACCTTC | CASSTGQNYGYTF
TRBJ1-5 | TRBV7-2 | 15 | NA | NA | TGTGCCAGCAGCCCAGGGAGCAGTTTCAATCAGCCCCAGCATTTT | CASSPGSSFNQPQHF
TRBJ2-1 | TRBV28 | 13 | NA | NA | TGTGCCAGCAGTCGATCGCCGTACAATGAGCAGTTCTTC | CASSRSPYNEQFF
TRBJ1-4 | TRBV5-1 | 14 | NA | NA | TGCGCCAGCAGCTTGGAGGTCAGGGACAAAAAACTGTTTTTT | CASSLEVRDKKLFF
TRBJ1-4 | TRBV15 | 14 | TRBD1 | NA | TGTGCCACGCAGCATGGGACAGGGCTCGCAAAACTGTTTTTT | CATQHGTGLAKLFF
TRBJ2-1 | TRBV6-1 | 15 | TRBD2 | NA | TGTGCCAGCACCCTGACTAGCGGGGCCTACAATGAGCAGTTCTTC | CASTLTSGAYNEQFF
TRBJ1-4 | TRBV29-1 | 10 | NA | once | TGCAGCGTTGAGGGGGAAAAACTGTTTTTT | CSVEGEKLFF
TRBJ2-1 | TRBV6-6 | 14 | NA | NA | TGTGCCAGCAGTTACTCGGGGACACCCAATGAGCAGTTCTTC | CASSYSGTPNEQFF